Listed below are T cell receptor beta chains from one sample, sequenced in a study of blood T cell repertoires in COVID-19. The repertoire was sequenced with immunoSEQ multiplex PCR; TCRdb's copy has only in-frame clones and lacks some. In the table there are some 170,000 clones, 80% to 90% of which are singletons. The sequenced sample was peripheral blood. The receptors were sampled from a man aged 40-49 years with acute or convalescent COVID-19. Each CDR3 is given with its conserved first and last residue. A D gene is named only where the DNA matches it firmly. A clone size is listed for some rows: how often the clone was seen (once, few, many), or a class if it is expanded.

TRBV13,TRBD2,TRBJ2-2,once,TGTGCCAGCAGCGGGACTAGCGGATTCACCGGGGAGCTGTTTTTT,CASSGTSGFTGELFF
TRBV5-4,.,TRBJ1-1,.,TGTGCCAGCAGACCTGACAGGAACACTGAAGCTTTCTTT,CASRPDRNTEAFF
TRBV6-5,TRBD1,TRBJ1-3,few,TGTGCCAGCAGAAATGACAGGGGAGCTGGAAACACCATATATTTT,CASRNDRGAGNTIYF
TRBV4-3,.,TRBJ1-1,.,TGCGCCAGCAGCCAGGGGGGTGGAGGCATAAAGAACACTGAAGCTTTCTTT,CASSQGGGGIKNTEAFF
TRBV28,TRBD1,TRBJ1-4,.,TGTGCCAGCAGTTTCTCCGGACAGGGACCTGAAAAACTGTTTTTT,CASSFSGQGPEKLFF
TRBV5-6,.,TRBJ1-3,.,TGTGCCAGCAGCTTGATAGGGTATCCGACAGGCGGAAACACCATATATTTT,CASSLIGYPTGGNTIYF
TRBV15,TRBD2,TRBJ2-7,once,TGTGCCACCAGCAGAGCACTAGCGGGGTCCTACGAGCAGTACTTC,CATSRALAGSYEQYF
TRBV11-2,TRBD1,TRBJ1-1,.,TGTGCCAGCAGCTCCCGGGGGGGACAGGGTGACGGAGCTTTCTTT,CASSSRGGQGDGAFF
TRBV5-5,.,TRBJ1-2,once,TGTGCCAGCAGCTTGAGCCTATCCTATGGCTACACCTTC,CASSLSLSYGYTF
TRBV28,TRBD1,TRBJ2-7,.,TGTGCCAGCAGTGTGGGACAGGGTAGGTACGAGCAGTACTTC,CASSVGQGRYEQYF
TRBV3-1/TRBV3-2,TRBD1,TRBJ1-5,.,TGTGCCAGCAGCCAAGCAGGGACAGGGAATCAGCCCCAGCATTTT,CASSQAGTGNQPQHF
TRBV29-1,.,TRBJ1-4,.,TGCAGCGTTCCTGGGGCTACCAATGAAAAACTGTTTTTT,CSVPGATNEKLFF
TRBV4-3,.,TRBJ2-3,once,TGCGCCAGCAGCCAAGATTACCGGGCAGATACGCAGTATTTT,CASSQDYRADTQYF
TRBV5-1,.,TRBJ1-3,.,TGCGCCAGCAGCTTGGAGCAGGGACTTTCTGGAAACACCATATATTTT,CASSLEQGLSGNTIYF
TRBV5-6,.,TRBJ2-5,.,TGTGCCAGCAGCCGCGCCGGGGGTCATCAAGAGACCCAGTACTTC,CASSRAGGHQETQYF
TRBV19,.,TRBJ1-1,.,TGTGCCAGTAGTCTCAGACAAACTAACACTGAAGCTTTCTTT,CASSLRQTNTEAFF
TRBV7-3,.,TRBJ2-7,.,TGTGCCAGCAGTTGGGACAACTCCTACGAGCAGTACTTC,CASSWDNSYEQYF
TRBV28,TRBD1,TRBJ1-6,.,TGTGCCAGCATCCCGGGACAGGGGGCATCACCCCTCCACTTT,CASIPGQGASPLHF
TRBV4-3,.,TRBJ1-1,.,TGCGCCAGCAGCCAAAAGAGTGAGACTGAAGCTTTCTTT,CASSQKSETEAFF
TRBV7-9,.,TRBJ1-5,.,TGTGCCAGCAGCTTAGCGTCGACAGGCAATCAGCCCCAGCATTTT,CASSLASTGNQPQHF
TRBV29-1,TRBD1,TRBJ1-5,.,TGCAGCGTTGCAGAAGGGGGCGCATACCAGCCCCAGCATTTT,CSVAEGGAYQPQHF
TRBV2,TRBD1,TRBJ1-2,.,TGTGCCAGCAGTGACGTGGGACAGGGGGCGATTGGCTACACCTTC,CASSDVGQGAIGYTF
TRBV7-9,.,TRBJ1-1,.,TGTGCCAGCAGCGTACAGGGATCTGAAGCTTTCTTT,CASSVQGSEAFF
TRBV2,.,TRBJ2-7,.,TGTGCCAGCAGTGTGGAGGGGCGCTACGAGCAGTACTTC,CASSVEGRYEQYF
TRBV2,.,TRBJ1-1,.,TGTGCCATTGGATATGGGGGGGGGAACACTGAAGCTTTCTTT,CAIGYGGGNTEAFF
TRBV24-1,TRBD2,TRBJ2-3,.,TGTGCCACCAGTGATTTGGCTAGCGGGGGGGCGACTGATACGCAGTATTTT,CATSDLASGGATDTQYF
TRBV3-1/TRBV3-2,.,TRBJ1-1,.,TGTGCCAGCAGCCTCTCAGAGGGAAAAGGGTCCACTGAAGCTTTCTTT,CASSLSEGKGSTEAFF
TRBV7-9,.,TRBJ2-7,.,TGTGCCAGCAGCCAAACTGGGACAATAAGGTGGTACGAGCAGTACTTC,CASSQTGTIRWYEQYF
TRBV6-5,TRBD1,TRBJ1-2,.,TGTGCCAGCAGTCAACTAACAGGGGATTCCTATGGCTACACCTTC,CASSQLTGDSYGYTF
TRBV5-1,TRBD2,TRBJ2-5,once,TGCGCCAGCAGCGGGTCGTCCGGGACTAGCGGGGTTTCACTTAACTTC,CASSGSSGTSGVSLNF
TRBV7-9,.,TRBJ2-5,.,TGTGCCAGCAGCTTAGGCCAGGGGAATCAAGAGACCCAGTACTTC,CASSLGQGNQETQYF
TRBV7-2,TRBD1,TRBJ1-2,.,TGTGCCAGCAGCTTAAGTCCAGGGGGCTATGGCTACACCTTC,CASSLSPGGYGYTF
TRBV4-2,.,TRBJ2-1,.,TGTGCCAGCAGCCTCCTGGGGAGGAACAATGAGCAGTTCTTC,CASSLLGRNNEQFF
TRBV30,TRBD1,TRBJ2-7,.,TGTGCCTGGACCCTAAATAACAGGGGGTACGAGCAGTACTTC,CAWTLNNRGYEQYF
TRBV5-4,TRBD2,TRBJ2-1,.,TGTGCCAGCAGCTTCCGCGGGGGGGGCTACAATGAGCAGTTCTTC,CASSFRGGGYNEQFF
TRBV7-9,TRBD1,TRBJ2-7,once,TGTGCCAGCAGCAGCTACAGGGGGCGCCCCTACGAGCAGTACTTC,CASSSYRGRPYEQYF
TRBV2,TRBD1,TRBJ1-5,.,TGTGCCAGCAGTGAGACAGGGGGCTCATCGGCGGGTCGGCAGCCCCAGCATTTT,CASSETGGSSAGRQPQHF
TRBV19,TRBD1,TRBJ1-1,once,TGTGCCAGTAGTGAGGGGACAGGGAGGGACACTGAAGCTTTCTTT,CASSEGTGRDTEAFF
TRBV3-1/TRBV3-2,TRBD1,TRBJ2-3,.,TGTGCCAGCAGCCAGGGACAGGGAGCAGATACGCAGTATTTT,CASSQGQGADTQYF
TRBV23-1,.,TRBJ1-2,.,TGCGCCAGCAGTCAAGGGAGGGCGTGGGGCTACACCTTC,CASSQGRAWGYTF
TRBV5-6,TRBD1,TRBJ1-3,.,TGTGCCAGCAGCTTGGGACAGGGGACCTCTGGAAACACCATATATTTT,CASSLGQGTSGNTIYF
TRBV10-3,TRBD1,TRBJ2-1,.,TGTGCCATGACGCCGGGACAGGGAGGCAATGAGCAGTTCTTC,CAMTPGQGGNEQFF
TRBV18,TRBD2,TRBJ2-3,.,TGTGCCAGCTCACCACCGAGGCTAGCGGGGAACACAGATACGCAGTATTTT,CASSPPRLAGNTDTQYF
TRBV10-3,TRBD1,TRBJ1-5,.,TGTGCCATTGACAGGGAGCATAGCAATCAGCCCCAGCATTTT,CAIDREHSNQPQHF
TRBV6-5,TRBD2,TRBJ2-7,few,TGTGCCAGCAGCGGGGGGAACAGACTATACGAGCAGTACTTC,CASSGGNRLYEQYF
TRBV6-2/TRBV6-3,TRBD1,TRBJ1-1,.,TGTGCCAGCAGTTACCCCGCAACTTCAGGGGGAACTGAAGCTTTCTTT,CASSYPATSGGTEAFF
TRBV7-6,.,TRBJ1-1,.,TGTGCCAGCAGCTCTCAACCGGGTGGGAACACTGAAGCTTTCTTT,CASSSQPGGNTEAFF
TRBV9,.,TRBJ2-1,.,TGTGCCAGCAGCGTATCGTGGGCCTCCTACAATGAGCAGTTCTTC,CASSVSWASYNEQFF
TRBV9,TRBD1,TRBJ1-6,.,TGTGCCAGCAGCGCCAGACAGGGGGCAATATCACCCCTCCACTTT,CASSARQGAISPLHF
TRBV5-1,TRBD1,TRBJ1-1,.,TGCGCCAGCAGCTTCAATGACAGGGGGCCCACTGAAGCTTTCTTT,CASSFNDRGPTEAFF
TRBV5-1,.,TRBJ1-2,.,TGCGCCAGCACCTCGGGGGACGGCGTTTTCTATGGCTACACCTTC,CASTSGDGVFYGYTF
TRBV28,TRBD1,TRBJ2-1,.,TGTGCCAGCAGTCCCGGGACAGCCCAAATCAATGAGCAGTTCTTC,CASSPGTAQINEQFF
TRBV6-5,TRBD2,TRBJ2-7,.,TGTGCCAGCACCTGGACTAGCGGCTACGAGCAGTACTTC,CASTWTSGYEQYF
TRBV30,.,TRBJ1-1,.,TGTGCCCTACGTTATTCTCACACTGAAGCTTTCTTT,CALRYSHTEAFF